The clone carrying this T cell receptor beta chain was found a few times. Antigen unknown. This record comes from a study of response to subunit inactivated influenza vaccine. Trimming left V 1 base short and J 2 bases short, with 9 bases between. The CDR3 sequence is 15 residues long. The germline V gene encodes CDR1 LNHDA and CDR2 SQIVND (reference sequence). MiXCR was run by TCRdb on the RT-PCR reads, yielding one entry per CDR3 protein. The sample yields roughly 620,000 distinct CDR3 sequences, around 11% seen once. The study's findings and limits: Each seasonal flu vaccination may recruit only limited new T cells, authors suggested.

This sample was also put to use in a study of T cells expressing NK-cell markers. This second study says: As the method of synthesis, 5'RACE template switching with UMIs yielded TCR beta cDNA.

The chain joins TRBV19 to TRBJ2-1; the D is unclear. This TCR was recovered from a man aged 45-60 years who received an inactivated influenza vaccine. The sequencing used PBMCs from blood, collected on the day of vaccination. The CDR3 DNA follows: TGTGCCAGTAGTATAGCAGCGCCGACCTACAATGAGCAGTTCTTC. It specifies CASSIAAPTYNEQFF.